Included here is one TCR beta chain sequence, with context. What it binds is not known. This entry belongs to a study of cytomegalovirus exposure and HLA in healthy donors. The overall study: Among the approximately 430 donors who were genotyped, about 80% fell in the genetic ancestry cluster that is associated with self-reported Caucasian donors. Study outcomes and limitations: Across donors, presence/absence analyses took sequencing depth to be roughly uniform. There were fewer than 200 TCR beta chains listed as cytomegalovirus-associated.

From germline, CDR1 is SGHTA and CDR2 FQGNSA. The ends lost 0 bases at V and 2 bases at J; junction bases unmatched: 6. The CDR3 consists of 16 residues. Vbeta (60) and Jbeta (13) primers were used in the PCR. The protocol was immunoSEQ multiplex PCR, while the TCRdb copy is restricted to in-frame clones and leaves out a portion. The sample contains some 170,000 clones, approximately 70% of which appear only once. J is TRBJ2-7 and V is TRBV7-2; 8 nucleotides line up with TRBD2. The TCR sequence derives from a human donor in good health. Sequenced sample: PBMCs. The chain's CDR3 is CASSLAGAGVAYEQYF. The CDR3, as DNA: TGTGCCAGCAGCTTAGCTGGAGCGGGGGTGGCCTACGAGCAGTACTTC.